Listed below are T cell receptor beta chains from one sample, sequenced in a study of T cell changes during pregnancy in multiple sclerosis. Generated by immunoSEQ multiplex PCR, the TCRdb table keeps only in-frame clones and is missing some. The sample lists about 75,000 clones; about 93% were seen once. Sequenced here: CD4+ T cells from peripheral blood mononuclear cells, sampled before pregnancy. These receptors were taken from a female donor with multiple sclerosis, enrolled in a pregnancy study. CDR3s include the opening cysteine and the closing phenylalanine or tryptophan. The D gene is left open where the match is weak. Only part of the rows carry a size: once, few, many, or a class if the clone is expanded.

V gene: TRBV11-1
J gene: TRBJ2-1
D gene: TRBD1
clone size: .
CDR3 DNA: TGTGCCAGCAGCTTGCCGACAGGGGCATCGGGTAGCAATGAGCAGTTCTTC
CDR3 protein: CASSLPTGASGSNEQFF

V gene: TRBV4-3
J gene: TRBJ1-5
D gene: .
clone size: .
CDR3 DNA: TGCGCCAGCAGCCAAGGGGGACTGGTCAATCAGCCCCAGCATTTT
CDR3 protein: CASSQGGLVNQPQHF

V gene: TRBV5-1
J gene: TRBJ1-1
D gene: TRBD1
clone size: .
CDR3 DNA: TGCGCCAGCAGCTGGGGCAGGGGACAGGGGTCGGGCACTGAAGCTTTCTTT
CDR3 protein: CASSWGRGQGSGTEAFF

V gene: TRBV28
J gene: TRBJ2-7
D gene: TRBD2
clone size: .
CDR3 DNA: TGTGCCAGCAGTTTCCCTAGCGGTTTAACCTACGAGCAGTACTTC
CDR3 protein: CASSFPSGLTYEQYF

V gene: TRBV5-1
J gene: TRBJ1-4
D gene: .
clone size: .
CDR3 DNA: TGCGCCAGCAGCTTGGATAGGGGCTTGAATGAAAAACTGTTTTTT
CDR3 protein: CASSLDRGLNEKLFF

V gene: TRBV5-4
J gene: TRBJ1-4
D gene: .
clone size: .
CDR3 DNA: TGTGCCAGCAGTATTAACAGTAATGAAAAACTGTTTTTT
CDR3 protein: CASSINSNEKLFF

V gene: TRBV5-5
J gene: TRBJ2-2
D gene: TRBD2
clone size: .
CDR3 DNA: TGTGCCAGCAGCTCTCCGAACCGCGGACTAGCGGGGGCGAACACCGGGGAGCTGTTTTTT
CDR3 protein: CASSSPNRGLAGANTGELFF

V gene: TRBV9
J gene: TRBJ2-1
D gene: TRBD1
clone size: .
CDR3 DNA: TGTGCCAGCAGCCCCAGGACAGGCTCGCTTTCGCAGTTCTTC
CDR3 protein: CASSPRTGSLSQFF

V gene: TRBV28
J gene: TRBJ2-1
D gene: TRBD2
clone size: once
CDR3 DNA: TGTGCCAGCTCGAGCGGGGGATACAATGAGCAGTTCTTC
CDR3 protein: CASSSGGYNEQFF

V gene: TRBV5-1
J gene: TRBJ2-1
D gene: TRBD2
clone size: .
CDR3 DNA: TGCGCCAGCAGCTCCCTAACGGGGGGGCGTAATGAGCAGTTCTTC
CDR3 protein: CASSSLTGGRNEQFF

V gene: TRBV28
J gene: TRBJ1-2
D gene: .
clone size: .
CDR3 DNA: TGTGCCAGCAGTTCCACGGGACAATCTATGGGCTACACCTTC
CDR3 protein: CASSSTGQSMGYTF

V gene: TRBV27
J gene: TRBJ2-7
D gene: TRBD2
clone size: .
CDR3 DNA: TGTGCCAGCAGTTTATTAAATGTAGCGGGAGGGCCGGGAGAGCAGTACTTC
CDR3 protein: CASSLLNVAGGPGEQYF

V gene: TRBV5-1
J gene: TRBJ1-1
D gene: TRBD1
clone size: .
CDR3 DNA: TGCGCCAGCAGCTTGGCTCAGGGGGGAAGGAACACTGAAGCTTTCTTT
CDR3 protein: CASSLAQGGRNTEAFF

V gene: TRBV5-5
J gene: TRBJ2-1
D gene: .
clone size: .
CDR3 DNA: TGTGCCAGCAGCCAGGGCCTCTACAATGAGCAGTTCTTC
CDR3 protein: CASSQGLYNEQFF

V gene: TRBV19
J gene: TRBJ1-3
D gene: TRBD1
clone size: .
CDR3 DNA: TGTGCCAGTAGTAATTGGACAGGGGAGACCAGAAACACCATATATTTT
CDR3 protein: CASSNWTGETRNTIYF

V gene: TRBV28
J gene: TRBJ2-7
D gene: .
clone size: .
CDR3 DNA: TGTGCCAGCAGCCCGCCAGCGTCCATTACCTACGAGCAGTACTTC
CDR3 protein: CASSPPASITYEQYF

V gene: TRBV27
J gene: TRBJ2-1
D gene: .
clone size: .
CDR3 DNA: TGTGCCAGCAGTCCCCGGACAGTCGGCTCCTACAATGAGCAGTTCTTC
CDR3 protein: CASSPRTVGSYNEQFF

V gene: TRBV6-5
J gene: TRBJ1-1
D gene: .
clone size: .
CDR3 DNA: TGTGCCAGCAGCCTAAGGGGCAGGGTGACTGAAGCTTTCTTT
CDR3 protein: CASSLRGRVTEAFF

V gene: TRBV5-4
J gene: TRBJ1-4
D gene: TRBD1
clone size: .
CDR3 DNA: TGTGCCAGCAGCTTGCAGGGGGCGGCAACTAATGAAAAACTGTTTTTT
CDR3 protein: CASSLQGAATNEKLFF

V gene: TRBV9
J gene: TRBJ1-1
D gene: .
clone size: .
CDR3 DNA: TGTGCCAGCAGCGTTCGGGGAAACACTGAAGCTTTCTTT
CDR3 protein: CASSVRGNTEAFF

V gene: TRBV11-2
J gene: TRBJ2-1
D gene: TRBD2
clone size: .
CDR3 DNA: TGTGCCAGCAGCGTAGATCTAGCGGGATTTTACAATGAGCAGTTCTTC
CDR3 protein: CASSVDLAGFYNEQFF

V gene: TRBV7-2
J gene: TRBJ1-2
D gene: TRBD1
clone size: .
CDR3 DNA: TGTGCCAGCAGCTTAGACGGGACAGGGGGCATTAGTGGCTACACCTTC
CDR3 protein: CASSLDGTGGISGYTF

V gene: TRBV5-1
J gene: TRBJ1-1
D gene: .
clone size: .
CDR3 DNA: TGCGCCAGCAGCTTGGAAACAGGGAACACTGAAGCTTTCTTT
CDR3 protein: CASSLETGNTEAFF